The T cell receptor beta chain under discussion was sequenced for a study of T cell responses to AZD1222 COVID-19 vaccine. This clone was found once. What it recognizes is unknown. General study results and limits: Epitopes outside B.1.351 and B.1.1.7 mutated regions reportedly drew nearly half of spike TCRs. In all cases, repertoires were sampled only after the peak T cell response. Rises in breadth and depth of Spike-specific TCRs came after two AZD1222 doses.

Generated by immunoSEQ multiplex PCR, the TCRdb table keeps only in-frame clones and is missing some. This sample has some 150,000 clones; around 92% occur once, and the top ten carry 0.7% to 0.9%. The CDR3 runs 15 residues. CDR1 and CDR2 (germline): SGHTA, FQGTGA. Trimming took 5 bases from V and 0 from J, leaving 8 bases between them. Sequencing was performed on peripheral blood, taken on day 0 of AZD1222 vaccination. This rearrangement joins TRBV7-3 to TRBJ1-6; the D is unclear. This TCR came from an adult in good health. CDR3 in DNA: TGTGCCAGCAGCGCCTCGAGCTCCTATAATTCACCCCTCCACTTT. Amino acid sequence: CASSASSSYNSPLHF.